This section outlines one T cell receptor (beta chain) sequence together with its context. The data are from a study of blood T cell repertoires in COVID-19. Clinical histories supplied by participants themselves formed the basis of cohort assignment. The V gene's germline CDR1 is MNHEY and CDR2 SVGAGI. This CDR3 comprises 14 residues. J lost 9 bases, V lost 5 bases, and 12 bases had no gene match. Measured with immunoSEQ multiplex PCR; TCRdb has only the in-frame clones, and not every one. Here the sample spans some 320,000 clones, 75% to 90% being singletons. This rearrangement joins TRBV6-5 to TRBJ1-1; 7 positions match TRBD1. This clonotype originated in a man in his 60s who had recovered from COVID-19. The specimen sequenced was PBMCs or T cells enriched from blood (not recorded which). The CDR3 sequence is CASSTDVGTAKAFF. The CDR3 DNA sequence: TGTGCCAGCAGTACCGATGTGGGGACAGCCAAAGCTTTCTTT.